The T cell receptor (beta chain) under discussion was sequenced for a study of beta chain features in type 1 diabetes. Study results and caveats: Among patients with Type 1 diabetes, TCRB CDR3s were moderately but significantly shorter in every one of the four CD4+ subsets.

CDR1 and CDR2 from the germline V gene are LGHNA and YNFKEQ. The germline V and J ends were trimmed by 0 bases and 0 bases, with 18 bases remaining between them. The CDR3 is 19 residues long. With regard to this clone: Its specificity is unknown.

TCRB transcripts that were expressed got sequenced, as all of the isolated RNA had been reverse transcribed. Using immunoSEQ multiplex PCR, the repertoire was profiled, and TCRdb retains in-frame clones only, with some absent. Among 53,000 or so clones, about 60% were seen once, and the ten largest hold over 0.25%. Sequencing was done on a sample of stem cell memory CD4+ T cells from blood. This sequence joins TRBV4-2 and TRBJ1-3; D not resolved. This clonotype was sampled from a woman aged 25 to 39 with type 1 diabetes. CDR3 residues: CASSQESASDSTSGNTIYF. For the CDR3, the DNA is TGTGCCAGCAGCCAAGAGTCCGCATCCGACTCTACCTCTGGAAACACCATATATTTT.